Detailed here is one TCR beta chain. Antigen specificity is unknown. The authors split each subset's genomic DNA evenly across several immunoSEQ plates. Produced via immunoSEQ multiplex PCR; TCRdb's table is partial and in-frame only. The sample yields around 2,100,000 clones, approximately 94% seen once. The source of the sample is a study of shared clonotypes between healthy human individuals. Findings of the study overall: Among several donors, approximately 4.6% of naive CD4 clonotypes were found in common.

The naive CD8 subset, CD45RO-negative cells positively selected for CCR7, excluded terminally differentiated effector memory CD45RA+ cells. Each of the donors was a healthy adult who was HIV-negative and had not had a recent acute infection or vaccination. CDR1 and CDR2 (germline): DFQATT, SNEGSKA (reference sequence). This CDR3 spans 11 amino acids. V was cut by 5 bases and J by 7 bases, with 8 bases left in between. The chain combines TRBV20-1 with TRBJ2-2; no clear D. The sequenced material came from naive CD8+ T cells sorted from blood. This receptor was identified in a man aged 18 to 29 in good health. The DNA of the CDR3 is TGCAGTGCTGTAGCCGGCGGGGAGCTGTTTTTT. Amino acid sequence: CSAVAGGELFF.